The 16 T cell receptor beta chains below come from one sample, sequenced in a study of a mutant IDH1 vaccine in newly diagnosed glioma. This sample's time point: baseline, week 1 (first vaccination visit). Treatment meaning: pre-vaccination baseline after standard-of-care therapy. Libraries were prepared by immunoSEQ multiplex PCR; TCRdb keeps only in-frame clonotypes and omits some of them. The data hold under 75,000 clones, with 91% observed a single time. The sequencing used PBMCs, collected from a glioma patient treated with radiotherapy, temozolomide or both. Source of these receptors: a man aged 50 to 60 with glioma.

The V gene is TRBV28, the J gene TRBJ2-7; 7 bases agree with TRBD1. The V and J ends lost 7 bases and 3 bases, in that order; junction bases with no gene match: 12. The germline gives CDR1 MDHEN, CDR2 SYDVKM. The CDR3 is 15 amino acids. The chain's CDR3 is CASTSARDSLYEQYF. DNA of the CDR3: TGTGCCAGCACCTCAGCCCGGGACAGTCTCTACGAGCAGTACTTC.

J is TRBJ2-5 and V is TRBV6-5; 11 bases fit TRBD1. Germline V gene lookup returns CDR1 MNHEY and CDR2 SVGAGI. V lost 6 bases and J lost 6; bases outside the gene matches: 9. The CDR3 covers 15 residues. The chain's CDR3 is CASSLGGQGAKTQYF. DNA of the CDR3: TGTGCCAGCAGCCTAGGCGGACAGGGGGCTAAGACCCAGTACTTC.

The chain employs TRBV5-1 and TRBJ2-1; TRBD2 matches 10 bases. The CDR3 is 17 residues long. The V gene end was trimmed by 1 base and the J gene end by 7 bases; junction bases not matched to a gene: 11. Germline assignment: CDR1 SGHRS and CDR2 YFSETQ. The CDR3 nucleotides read TGCGCCAGCAGCTTGAGTATCGTAGCGGGGGGAAGGAATGAGCAGTTCTTC. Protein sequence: CASSLSIVAGGRNEQFF.

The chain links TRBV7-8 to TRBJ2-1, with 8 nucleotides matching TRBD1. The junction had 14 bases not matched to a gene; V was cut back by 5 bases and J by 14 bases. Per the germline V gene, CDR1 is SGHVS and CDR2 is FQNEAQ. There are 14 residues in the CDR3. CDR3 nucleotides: TGTGCCAGCAGCATCAGACAGGGGTGGTCGGGAGAGTTCTTC. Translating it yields CASSIRQGWSGEFF.

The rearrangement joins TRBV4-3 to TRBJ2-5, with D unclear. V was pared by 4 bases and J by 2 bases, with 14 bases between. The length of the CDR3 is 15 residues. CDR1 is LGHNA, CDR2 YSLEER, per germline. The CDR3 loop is CASSPLYDEQETQYF. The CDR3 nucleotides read TGCGCCAGCAGCCCCCTCTATGACGAGCAAGAGACCCAGTACTTC.

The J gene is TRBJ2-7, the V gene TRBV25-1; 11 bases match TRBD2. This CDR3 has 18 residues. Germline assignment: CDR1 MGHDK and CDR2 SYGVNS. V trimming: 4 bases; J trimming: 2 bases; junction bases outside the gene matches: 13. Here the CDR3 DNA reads TGTGCCAGCAGTGGGCAGATCGGGGTAGCGGGAGGGGCCTACGAGCAGTACTTC. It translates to CASSGQIGVAGGAYEQYF.

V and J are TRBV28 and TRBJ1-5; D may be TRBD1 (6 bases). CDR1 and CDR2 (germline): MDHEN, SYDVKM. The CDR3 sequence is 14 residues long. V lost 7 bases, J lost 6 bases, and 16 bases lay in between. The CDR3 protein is CASKNTGLGQPQHF. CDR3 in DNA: TGTGCCAGCAAAAATACAGGGTTGGGTCAGCCCCAGCATTTT.

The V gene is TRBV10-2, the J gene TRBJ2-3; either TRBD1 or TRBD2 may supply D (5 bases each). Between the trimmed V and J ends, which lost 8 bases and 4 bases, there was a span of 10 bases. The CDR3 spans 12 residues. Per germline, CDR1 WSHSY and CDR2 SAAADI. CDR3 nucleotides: TGCGCCAGCTGGGACCCACCAGATACGCAGTATTTT. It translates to CASWDPPDTQYF.

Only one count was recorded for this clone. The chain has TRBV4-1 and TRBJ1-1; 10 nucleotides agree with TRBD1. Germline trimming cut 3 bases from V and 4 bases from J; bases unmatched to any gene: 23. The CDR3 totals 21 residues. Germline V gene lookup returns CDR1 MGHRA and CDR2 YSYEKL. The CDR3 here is CASSHIPGQGTNLARTTEAFF. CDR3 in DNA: TGCGCCAGCAGCCACATACCGGGACAGGGGACTAATTTGGCTCGCACCACTGAAGCTTTCTTT.

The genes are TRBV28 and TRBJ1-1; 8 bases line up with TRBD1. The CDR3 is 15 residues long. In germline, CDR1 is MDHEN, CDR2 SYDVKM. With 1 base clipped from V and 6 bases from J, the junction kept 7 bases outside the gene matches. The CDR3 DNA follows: TGTGCCAGCAGTTTATCAGGGGGCGCCCACCCTGAAGCTTTCTTT. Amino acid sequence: CASSLSGGAHPEAFF.

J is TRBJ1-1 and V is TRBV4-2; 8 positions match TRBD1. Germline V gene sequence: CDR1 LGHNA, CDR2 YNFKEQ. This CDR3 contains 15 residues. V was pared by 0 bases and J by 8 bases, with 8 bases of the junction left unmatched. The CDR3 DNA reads TGTGCCAGCAGCCAAGATACCGGACAGGGACGAGAAGCTTTCTTT. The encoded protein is CASSQDTGQGREAFF.

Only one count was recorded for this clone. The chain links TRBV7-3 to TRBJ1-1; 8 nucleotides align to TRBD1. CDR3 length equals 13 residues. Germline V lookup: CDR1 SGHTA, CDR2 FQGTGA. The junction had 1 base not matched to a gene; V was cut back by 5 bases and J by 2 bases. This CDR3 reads CASSDRGNTEAFF. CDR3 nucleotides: TGTGCCAGCAGCGACAGGGGAAACACTGAAGCTTTCTTT.

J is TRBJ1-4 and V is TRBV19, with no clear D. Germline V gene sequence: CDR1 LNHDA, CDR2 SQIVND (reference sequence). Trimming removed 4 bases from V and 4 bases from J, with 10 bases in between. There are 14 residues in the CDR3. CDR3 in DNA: TGTGCCAGTAGTACCCTCCGTAGTAATGAAAAACTGTTTTTT. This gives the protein CASSTLRSNEKLFF.

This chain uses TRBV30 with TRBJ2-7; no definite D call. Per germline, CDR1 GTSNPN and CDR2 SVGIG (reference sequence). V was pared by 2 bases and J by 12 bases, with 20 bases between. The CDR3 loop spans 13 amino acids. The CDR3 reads CAWSPPAEAQTYF. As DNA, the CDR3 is TGTGCCTGGAGTCCACCGGCAGAGGCCCAGACGTACTTC.

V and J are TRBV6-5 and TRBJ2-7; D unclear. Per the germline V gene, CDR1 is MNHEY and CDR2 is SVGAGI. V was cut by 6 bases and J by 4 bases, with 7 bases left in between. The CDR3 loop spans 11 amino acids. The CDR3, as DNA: TGTGCCAGCAGGAGAGGTTACGAGCAGTACTTC. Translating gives CASRRGYEQYF.

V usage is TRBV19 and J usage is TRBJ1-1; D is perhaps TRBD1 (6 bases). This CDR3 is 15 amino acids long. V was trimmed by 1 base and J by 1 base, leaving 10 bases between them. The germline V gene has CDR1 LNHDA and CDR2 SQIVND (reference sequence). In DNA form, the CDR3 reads TGTGCCAGTAGTATAGGGCGGGGGGCGAACACTGAAGCTTTCTTT. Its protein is CASSIGRGANTEAFF. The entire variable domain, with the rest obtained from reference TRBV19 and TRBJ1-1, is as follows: DGGITQSPKYLFRKEGQNVTLSCEQNLNHDAMYWYRQDPGQGLRLIYYSQIVNDFQKGDIAEGYSVSREKKESFPLTVTSAQKNPTAFYLCASSIGRGANTEAFFGQGTRLTVV.